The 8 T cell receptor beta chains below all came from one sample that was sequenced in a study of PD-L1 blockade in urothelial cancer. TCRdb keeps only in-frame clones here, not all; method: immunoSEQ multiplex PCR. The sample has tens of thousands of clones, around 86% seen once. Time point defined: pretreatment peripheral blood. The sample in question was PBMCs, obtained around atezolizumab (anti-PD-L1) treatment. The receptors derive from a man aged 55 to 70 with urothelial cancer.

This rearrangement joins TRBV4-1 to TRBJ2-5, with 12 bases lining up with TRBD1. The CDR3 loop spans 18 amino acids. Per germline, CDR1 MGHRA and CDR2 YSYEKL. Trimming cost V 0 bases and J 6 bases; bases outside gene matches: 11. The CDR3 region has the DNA TGCGCCAGCAGCCAAGAAGGGTCCGGGACAGGGGGCGAAAAGACCCAGTACTTC. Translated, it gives CASSQEGSGTGGEKTQYF.

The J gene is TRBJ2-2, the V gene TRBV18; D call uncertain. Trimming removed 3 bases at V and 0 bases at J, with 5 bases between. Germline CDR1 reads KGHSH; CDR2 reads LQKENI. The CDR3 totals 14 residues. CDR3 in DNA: TGTGCCAGCTCACCGACAACGAACACCGGGGAGCTGTTTTTT. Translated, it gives CASSPTTNTGELFF.

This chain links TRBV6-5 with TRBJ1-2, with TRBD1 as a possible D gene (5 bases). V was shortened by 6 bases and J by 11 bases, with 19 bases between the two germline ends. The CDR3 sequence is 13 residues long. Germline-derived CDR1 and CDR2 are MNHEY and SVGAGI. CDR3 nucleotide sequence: TGTGCCAGCAGCCGGGGGTGGGATCAAGGGTACACCTTC. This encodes CASSRGWDQGYTF.

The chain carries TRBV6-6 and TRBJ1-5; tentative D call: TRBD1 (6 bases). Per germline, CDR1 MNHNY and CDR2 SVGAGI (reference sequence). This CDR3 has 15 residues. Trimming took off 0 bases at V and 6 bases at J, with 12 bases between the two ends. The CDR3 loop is CASSYSGGQGQPQHF. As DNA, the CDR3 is TGTGCCAGCAGTTACTCGGGGGGGCAGGGTCAGCCCCAGCATTTT.

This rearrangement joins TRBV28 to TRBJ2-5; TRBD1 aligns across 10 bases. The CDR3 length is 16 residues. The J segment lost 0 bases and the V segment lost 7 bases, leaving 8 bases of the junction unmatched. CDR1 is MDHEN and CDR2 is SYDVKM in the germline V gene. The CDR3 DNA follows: TGTGCCAGCATCTCGGGACAGGGGTCCTACCAAGAGACCCAGTACTTC. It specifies CASISGQGSYQETQYF.

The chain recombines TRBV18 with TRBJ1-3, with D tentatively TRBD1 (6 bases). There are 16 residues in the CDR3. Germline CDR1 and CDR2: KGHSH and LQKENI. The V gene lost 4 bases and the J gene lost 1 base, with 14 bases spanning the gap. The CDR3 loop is CASSLSDGQSGNTIYF. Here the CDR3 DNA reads TGTGCCAGCTCACTCTCGGACGGACAGTCTGGAAACACCATATATTTT.

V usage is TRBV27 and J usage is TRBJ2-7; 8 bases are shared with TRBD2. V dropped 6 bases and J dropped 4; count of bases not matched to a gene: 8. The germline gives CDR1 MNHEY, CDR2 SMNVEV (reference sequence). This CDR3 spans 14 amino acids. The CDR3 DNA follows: TGTGCCAGCAGCCGGGGGGGGCGAATGTACGAGCAGTACTTC. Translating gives CASSRGGRMYEQYF.

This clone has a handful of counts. The CDR3 DNA sequence: TGTGCCAGTGCGACTGGTTTCAGAGGTGAACTGTTTTTT. As protein: CASATGFRGELFF. V is TRBV6-1 and J is TRBJ1-4; D call uncertain. The CDR3 is 13 amino acids. Germline V CDR1 and CDR2: MNHNS, SASEGT. Trimming stripped 9 bases from V and 12 bases from J, with 20 bases between.